The sample holds one count of the clone carrying this T cell receptor beta chain. J lost 1 base, V lost 7 bases, and 1 base had no gene match. This CDR3 is 14 amino acids long. Germline CDR1 is MDHEN and CDR2 is SYDVKM. The sample belongs to a study of blood T cells in healthy people across ages. With a J-beta primer mix and a sample-barcoded 5' primer, a second PCR ran roughly 6 to 12 cycles. Every single cDNA molecule received a tag from a template-switch adaptor with 12 random nucleotides. TCRdb passed the 5' RACE reads through MiXCR, listing each CDR3 protein once. The repertoire holds about 1,500,000 distinct CDR3 sequences, with 28% as singletons.

The sample was blood. V usage is TRBV28 and J usage is TRBJ2-2; 9 bases map to TRBD2. The TCR was taken from a woman aged 25 to 39 in good health. The CDR3 reads CASTTSGNTGELFF. The CDR3 DNA reads TGTGCCAGCACGACTAGCGGGAACACCGGGGAGCTGTTTTTT.